This T cell receptor (beta chain) was profiled in a study of cytomegalovirus exposure and HLA in healthy donors. The V segment lost 1 base and the J segment 3 bases; nucleotides outside the gene matches: 8. The germline V gene encodes CDR1 SGHTA and CDR2 FQGTGA. CDR3 length equals 17 residues. Vbeta (60) and Jbeta (13) primers were used in the PCR. Sequencing used immunoSEQ multiplex PCR; TCRdb keeps in-frame clones, though not all of them. This repertoire comprises 90,000 to 100,000 clones; its ten largest clones make up around 3.4%. Study conclusions and caveats: With high specificity and sensitivity, the classifier reportedly diagnosed cytomegalovirus status. Among TCR sequences, most were rare, though some public TCRs appeared in many donors. Testing in vitro showed a few CMV-associated chains specific for CMV antigens.

A note on this clone: The antigen remains undetermined.

This sequence was found in a woman in her twenties or thirties in good health and CMV-seronegative. The specimen sequenced was PBMCs. This chain joins TRBV7-3 and TRBJ2-1, with 8 bases that match TRBD2. The DNA of the CDR3 is TGTGCCAGCAGCTTAAGTCTTAGCGGGGAACTCTACAATGAGCAGTTCTTC. The encoded protein is CASSLSLSGELYNEQFF.